One sample yielded the 6 T cell receptor beta chains listed below, sequenced in a study of blood T cell repertoires in COVID-19. The table came from immunoSEQ multiplex PCR; TCRdb's copy has only in-frame clones and leaves some out. The table shows 200,000 or so clones, with around three quarters occurring only once. What was sequenced was peripheral blood. These receptors were collected from a man aged 55-75 years with active or convalescent COVID-19.

J is TRBJ2-7 and V is TRBV7-2; possible D gene TRBD1, 7 bases. Germline V gene lookup returns CDR1 SGHTA and CDR2 FQGNSA. V gave up 5 bases and J gave up 6 bases, with 17 bases separating them. The CDR3 has 14 amino acids. The CDR3 reads CASSPDREESEQYF. CDR3 coding DNA: TGTGCCAGCAGCCCCGACAGGGAGGAAAGCGAGCAGTACTTC.

The J gene is TRBJ2-7, the V gene TRBV6-2 or TRBV6-3; D is perhaps TRBD2 (5 bases). The germline V and J ends were trimmed by 1 base and 3 bases, with 13 bases remaining between them. The germline V gene has CDR1 MNHEY and CDR2 SVGEGT. This CDR3 region has 15 residues. This chain's CDR3 is CASSYLRVGLYEQYF. As DNA, the CDR3 is TGTGCCAGCAGTTACTTGCGGGTCGGGCTCTACGAGCAGTACTTC.

The chain uses TRBV27 and TRBJ1-5; TRBD1 matches 10 bases. The CDR3 sequence is 16 residues long. V lost 2 bases to trimming and J lost 5 bases; unmatched junction nucleotides: 6. CDR1 and CDR2 from the germline V gene are MNHEY and SMNVEV (reference sequence). CDR3 residues: CASSLRRQGADQPQHF. CDR3 nucleotides: TGTGCCAGCAGTTTACGTCGACAGGGGGCAGATCAGCCCCAGCATTTT.

This clone occurred once. The J gene is TRBJ1-2, the V gene TRBV28; D not resolved. This CDR3 region has 12 residues. Germline-derived CDR1 and CDR2 are MDHEN and SYDVKM. V was clipped by 6 bases and J by 6 bases, with 11 bases between them. As DNA, the CDR3 is TGTGCCAGCAGCCCGCAGGCAGATGGCTACACCTTC. Its protein product is CASSPQADGYTF.

The CDR3 loop is CASSLCRDRDHEQYF. The CDR3 DNA is TGTGCCAGCAGCTTGTGTCGGGACAGGGACCACGAGCAGTACTTC. The chain couples TRBV5-7 to TRBJ2-7; 9 nucleotides line up with TRBD1. TRBV5-7 is marked as an open reading frame, function uncertain. The length of the CDR3 is 15 residues. V gave up 1 base and J gave up 5 bases; unmatched junction bases: 7.

This rearrangement joins TRBV6-1 to TRBJ1-1; no clear D gene. In germline, CDR1 is MNHNS, CDR2 SASEGT. CDR3 length: 13 amino acids. Trimming took off 1 base at V and 5 bases at J, with 8 bases between the two ends. CDR3 sequence: CASSEVSRTEAFF. The CDR3 DNA reads TGTGCCAGCAGTGAAGTCTCGAGAACTGAAGCTTTCTTT.